A selection of T cell receptor beta chains follows, all from one sample in a study of blood T cells in healthy people across ages. From the 5' RACE reads, TCRdb called clonotypes with MiXCR, one entry per CDR3 protein. The top ten clones hold around 21% of a sample with more than 650,000 distinct CDR3 sequences, approximately 21% of them seen once. Input material: blood. These receptors originate from an older man in good health. The CDR3 runs from the conserved cysteine through the conserved F or W. D genes are given only for firm matches. Some rows have no size entry. The others give once, few or many, or a class for an expanded clone.

>-|TRBJ2-2|TRBV7-2|-
CASSLVMGGVNTGELFF
TGTGCCAGCAGCTTAGTAATGGGGGGAGTGAACACCGGGGAGCTGTTTTTT
>-|TRBJ1-2|TRBV7-9|TRBD1
CASSFTGVAYGYTF
TGTGCCAGCAGTTTTACAGGGGTCGCCTATGGCTACACCTTC
>-|TRBJ2-7|TRBV11-2|TRBD1
CASSSSDRAVHEQYF
TGTGCCAGCAGCTCCTCCGACAGGGCCGTGCACGAGCAGTACTTC
>many|TRBJ1-1|TRBV5-1|-
CASSLQGPMNTEAFF
TGCGCCAGCAGCTTGCAGGGTCCTATGAACACTGAAGCTTTCTTT
>-|TRBJ2-1|TRBV28|-
CASTRSLSSYNEQFF
TGTGCCAGCACCAGGTCTTTGAGCTCCTACAATGAGCAGTTCTTC
>-|TRBJ2-2|TRBV18|TRBD1
CASSPRQGAAINTGELFF
TGTGCCAGCTCACCACGTCAGGGGGCTGCGATTAACACCGGGGAGCTGTTTTTT
>-|TRBJ1-4|TRBV13|-
CASSVGSRLTNEKLFF
TGTGCCAGCAGCGTGGGGAGCCGGTTAACTAATGAAAAACTGTTTTTT
>few|TRBJ2-5|TRBV20-1|-
CSAKRGEHETQYF
TGCAGTGCTAAAAGGGGGGAACACGAGACCCAGTACTTC
>-|TRBJ2-5|TRBV5-1|TRBD2
CASSLSSGGALTQYF
TGCGCCAGCAGCTTGTCTAGCGGGGGAGCTTTAACCCAGTACTTC
>-|TRBJ2-7|TRBV20-1|-
CSAEIGGLSYEQYF
TGCAGTGCTGAAATAGGCGGGCTCTCCTACGAGCAGTACTTC
>few|TRBJ1-2|TRBV12-3/TRBV12-4|TRBD1
CASSRDRPPDGGIGFF
TGTGCCAGCAGTAGGGACAGGCCTCCGGATGGTGGGATAGGCTTCTTC
>-|TRBJ1-2|TRBV15|-
CATSRDPSYLNYGYTF
TGTGCCACCAGCAGAGATCCCAGCTACCTTAACTATGGCTACACCTTC
>few|TRBJ2-7|TRBV7-9|TRBD2
CASSLETSGIYEQYF
TGTGCCAGCAGCTTAGAGACTAGCGGGATCTACGAGCAGTACTTC
>-|TRBJ1-2|TRBV4-3|TRBD1
CASSLRRDRVNYGYTF
TGCGCCAGCAGCCTTAGACGGGACAGGGTTAACTATGGCTACACCTTC
>-|TRBJ2-3|TRBV12-3/TRBV12-4|-
CASSFRASRDTQYF
TGTGCCAGCAGTTTCCGGGCTAGCAGAGATACGCAGTATTTT
>few|TRBJ1-2|TRBV12-3/TRBV12-4|-
CASSSTSRGPGYTF
TGTGCCAGCAGTAGTACTTCGAGGGGACCTGGCTACACCTTC
>few|TRBJ2-3|TRBV7-8|-
CASSYSTGQSTDTQYF
TGTGCCAGCAGCTACTCCACTGGACAGTCCACAGATACGCAGTATTTT
>few|TRBJ2-1|TRBV4-1|-
CASGGSGWLDEQFF
TGCGCCAGCGGGGGGTCGGGATGGTTGGATGAGCAGTTCTTC
>few|TRBJ2-7|TRBV6-1|-
CASSVIWDVTYEQYF
TGTGCCAGCAGTGTGATTTGGGACGTCACCTACGAGCAGTACTTC
>-|TRBJ2-5|TRBV12-3/TRBV12-4|TRBD2
CASSFGTRGETQYF
TGTGCCAGCAGTTTCGGGACTAGAGGCGAGACCCAGTACTTC
>many|TRBJ2-7|TRBV5-5|-
CASSLVSGEEQYF
TGTGCCAGCAGCTTGGTATCAGGCGAAGAGCAGTACTTC
>-|TRBJ2-5|TRBV4-1|TRBD1
CASAPGQGMQETQYF
TGCGCCAGCGCCCCGGGACAGGGGATGCAAGAGACCCAGTACTTC
>-|TRBJ1-1|TRBV29-1|TRBD1
CSVGQGPGTEAFF
TGCAGCGTTGGACAGGGGCCGGGCACTGAAGCTTTCTTT
>-|TRBJ2-7|TRBV6-5|TRBD1
CASKGTVTYEQYF
TGTGCCAGCAAAGGGACAGTAACCTACGAGCAGTACTTC
>-|TRBJ1-4|TRBV12-3/TRBV12-4|-
CASSLPLLAVTTNEKLFF
TGTGCCAGCAGCTTACCGCTATTGGCCGTGACAACTAATGAAAAACTGTTTTTT
>-|TRBJ2-1|TRBV7-2|TRBD2
CASSQRVLAGNNEQFF
TGTGCCAGCAGCCAACGTGTCCTAGCGGGAAACAATGAGCAGTTCTTC
>-|TRBJ2-1|TRBV24-1|TRBD1
CATSGHRGQDNEQFF
TGTGCCACCAGTGGGCACAGGGGGCAGGACAATGAGCAGTTCTTC
>-|TRBJ2-1|TRBV19|TRBD1
CASSKGTGTGFNEQFF
TGTGCCAGTAGCAAAGGTACCGGGACAGGGTTCAATGAGCAGTTCTTC
>few|TRBJ2-1|TRBV12-3/TRBV12-4|-
CASSQDLEGSNEQFF
TGTGCCAGCAGCCAAGACCTAGAAGGGTCCAATGAGCAGTTCTTC
>-|TRBJ1-4|TRBV4-3|-
CASSQGALSGTGSEKLFF
TGCGCCAGCAGCCAAGGGGCCCTATCCGGGACCGGTAGTGAAAAACTGTTTTTT
>-|TRBJ2-2|TRBV12-3/TRBV12-4|TRBD2
CASSPGGMNTGELFF
TGTGCCAGCAGTCCGGGGGGGATGAACACCGGGGAGCTGTTTTTT
>few|TRBJ2-2|TRBV12-3/TRBV12-4|TRBD2
CASSLGLAGVWLPNTGELFF
TGTGCCAGCAGTTTAGGGTTAGCGGGGGTATGGTTACCCAACACCGGGGAGCTGTTTTTT
>-|TRBJ2-4|TRBV27|-
CASRLTQAKNIQYF
TGTGCCAGCAGACTGACTCAAGCCAAAAACATTCAGTACTTC
>-|TRBJ1-1|TRBV20-1|-
CSAGIGRNTEAFF
TGCAGTGCCGGTATTGGGCGGAACACTGAAGCTTTCTTT
>few|TRBJ2-1|TRBV12-3/TRBV12-4|-
CASSLNTAYNEQFF
TGTGCCAGCAGTTTAAACACTGCCTACAATGAGCAGTTCTTC
>-|TRBJ2-2|TRBV9|-
CASRGSNTGELFF
TGTGCCAGCAGAGGATCGAACACCGGGGAGCTGTTTTTT
>few|TRBJ2-5|TRBV6-5|-
CASSRDQRTQYF
TGTGCCAGCAGCCGCGACCAGCGGACCCAGTACTTC
>-|TRBJ2-3|TRBV7-2|-
CASSATGTSTDTQYF
TGTGCCAGCAGCGCCACCGGGACTAGCACAGATACGCAGTATTTT